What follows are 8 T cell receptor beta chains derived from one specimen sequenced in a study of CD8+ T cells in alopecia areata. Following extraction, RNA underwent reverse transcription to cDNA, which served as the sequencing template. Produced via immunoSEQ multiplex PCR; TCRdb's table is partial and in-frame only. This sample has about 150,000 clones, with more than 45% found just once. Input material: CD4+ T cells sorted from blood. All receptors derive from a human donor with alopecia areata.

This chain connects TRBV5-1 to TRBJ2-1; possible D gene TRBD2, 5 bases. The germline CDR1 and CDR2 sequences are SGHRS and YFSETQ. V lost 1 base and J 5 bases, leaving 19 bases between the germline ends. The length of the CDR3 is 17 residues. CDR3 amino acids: CASSLTPLGIGDNEQFF. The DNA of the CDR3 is TGCGCCAGCAGCTTGACCCCCCTAGGAATCGGGGACAATGAGCAGTTCTTC.

The CDR3 loop is CASSQQAGRGAHNIQYF. In DNA, the CDR3 is TGTGCCAGCAGTCAACAAGCGGGAAGGGGGGCTCATAACATTCAGTACTTC. The V and J genes are TRBV28 and TRBJ2-4; a weak D match, TRBD2 (7 bases). V lost 5 bases and J lost 7, with 24 bases in between. The CDR3 spans 17 residues. From germline, CDR1 is MDHEN and CDR2 SYDVKM.

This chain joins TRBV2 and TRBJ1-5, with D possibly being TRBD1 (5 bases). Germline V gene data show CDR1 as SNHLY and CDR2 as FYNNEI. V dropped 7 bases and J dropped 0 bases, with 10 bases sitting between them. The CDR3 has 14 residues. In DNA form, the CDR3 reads TGTGCCAGCAACGAGGGGACTAGCAATCAGCCCCAGCATTTT. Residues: CASNEGTSNQPQHF.

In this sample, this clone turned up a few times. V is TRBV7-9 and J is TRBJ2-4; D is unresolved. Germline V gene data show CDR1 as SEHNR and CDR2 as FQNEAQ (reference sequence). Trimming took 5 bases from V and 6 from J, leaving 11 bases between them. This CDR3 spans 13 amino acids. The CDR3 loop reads CASSRVLGNIQYF. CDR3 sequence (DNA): TGTGCCAGCAGCCGGGTCCTGGGAAACATTCAGTACTTC.

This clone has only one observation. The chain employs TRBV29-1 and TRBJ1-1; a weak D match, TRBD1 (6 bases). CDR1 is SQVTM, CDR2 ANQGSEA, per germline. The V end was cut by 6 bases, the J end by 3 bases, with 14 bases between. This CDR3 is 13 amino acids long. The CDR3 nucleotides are TGCAGCGTCGAGCAAACAGGGCACACTGAAGCTTTCTTT. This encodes CSVEQTGHTEAFF. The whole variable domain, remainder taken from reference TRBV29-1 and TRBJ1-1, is SAVISQKPSRDICQRGTSLTIQCQVDSQVTMMFWYRQQPGQSLTLIATANQGSEATYESGFVIDKFPISRPNLTFSTLTVSNMSPEDSSIYLCSVEQTGHTEAFFGQGTRLTVV.

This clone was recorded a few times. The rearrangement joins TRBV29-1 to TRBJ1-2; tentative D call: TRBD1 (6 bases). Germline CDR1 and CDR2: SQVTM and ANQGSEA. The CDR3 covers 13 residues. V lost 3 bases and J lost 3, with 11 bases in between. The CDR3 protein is CSVDRRGDYGYTF. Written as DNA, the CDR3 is TGCAGCGTTGATAGGAGGGGGGACTATGGCTACACCTTC.

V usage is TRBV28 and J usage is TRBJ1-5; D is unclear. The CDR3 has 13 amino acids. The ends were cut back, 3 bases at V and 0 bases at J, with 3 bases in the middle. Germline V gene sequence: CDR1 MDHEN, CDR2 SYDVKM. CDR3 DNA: TGTGCCAGCAGTTTCGTTAGCAATCAGCCCCAGCATTTT. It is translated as CASSFVSNQPQHF.

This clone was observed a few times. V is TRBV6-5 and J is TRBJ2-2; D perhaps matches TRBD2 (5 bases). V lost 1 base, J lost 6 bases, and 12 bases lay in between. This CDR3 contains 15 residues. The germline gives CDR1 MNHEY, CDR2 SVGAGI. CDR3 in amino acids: CASSYWSTGSGELFF. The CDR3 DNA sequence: TGTGCCAGCAGTTACTGGAGCACGGGATCCGGGGAGCTGTTTTTT.